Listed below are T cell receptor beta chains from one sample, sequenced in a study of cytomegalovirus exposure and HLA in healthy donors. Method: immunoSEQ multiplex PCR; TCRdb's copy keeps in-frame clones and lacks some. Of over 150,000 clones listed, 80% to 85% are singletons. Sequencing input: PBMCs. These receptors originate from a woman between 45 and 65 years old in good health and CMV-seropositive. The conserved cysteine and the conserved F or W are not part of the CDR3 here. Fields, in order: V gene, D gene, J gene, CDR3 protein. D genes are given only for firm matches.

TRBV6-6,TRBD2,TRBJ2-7,ASSYSTSGSSYEQY
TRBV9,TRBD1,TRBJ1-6,ASSVGARTGHNSPLH
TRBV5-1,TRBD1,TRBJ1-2,ASSKDRDYGYT
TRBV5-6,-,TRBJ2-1,ASSFQGRPYNEQF
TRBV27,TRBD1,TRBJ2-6,ASSTRTGGVPGANGLT
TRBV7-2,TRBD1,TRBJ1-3,ASSTGDSGNTIY
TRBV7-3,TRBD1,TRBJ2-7,ASSLTGGNEQY
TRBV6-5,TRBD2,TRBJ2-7,APGGYEQY
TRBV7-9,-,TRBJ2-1,ASSFGGIGNEQF
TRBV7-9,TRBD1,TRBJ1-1,ASSQGANTEAF
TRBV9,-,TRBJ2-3,ASSVAGGGGDTQY
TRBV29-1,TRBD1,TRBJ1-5,SVATGTGMHQPQH
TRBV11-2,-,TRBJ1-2,ASSLAAGNQYGYT
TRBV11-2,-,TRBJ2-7,ASSLETSFYYEQY
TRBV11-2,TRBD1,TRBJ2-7,ASSFSQGAYEQY
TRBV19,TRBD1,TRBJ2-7,ASSTPGQGAKEQY
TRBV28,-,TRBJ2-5,ASSSPGVETQY
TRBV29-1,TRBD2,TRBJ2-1,SARVASGAYNEQF
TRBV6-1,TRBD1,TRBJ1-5,GVGGTGLDQPQH
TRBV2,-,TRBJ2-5,ASIKGLGETQY
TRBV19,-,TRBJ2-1,ASSIEGVREDNEQF
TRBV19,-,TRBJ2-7,ATSFGQKYEQY
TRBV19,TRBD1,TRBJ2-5,ASSGGQGASETQY
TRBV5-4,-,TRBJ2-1,ASRLYGDEQF
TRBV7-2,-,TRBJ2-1,ASSTQAAGWDEQF
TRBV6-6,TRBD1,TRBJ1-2,ASSYGTGLGNYGYT
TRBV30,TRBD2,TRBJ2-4,AWSHRGVVRNIQY
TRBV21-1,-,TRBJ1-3,ASSKKTGGTGNTIY
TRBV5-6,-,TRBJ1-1,ASSWALGGLHVNTEAF
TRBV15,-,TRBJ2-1,ATSRDPTGLNEQF
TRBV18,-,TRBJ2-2,ASSPPSNRATGELF
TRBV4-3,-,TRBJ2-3,ASSQEATDTQY
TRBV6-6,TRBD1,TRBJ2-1,ASSYLGGQADEQF
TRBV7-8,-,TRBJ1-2,ASSSNDRNYGYT
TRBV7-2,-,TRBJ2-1,ASSLFGGADNEQF
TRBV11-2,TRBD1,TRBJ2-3,ASSPYGQGADTQY
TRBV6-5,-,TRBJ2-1,ASSYTDTAPYNEQF
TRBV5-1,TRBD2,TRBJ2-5,ASSLWRGGGQETQY
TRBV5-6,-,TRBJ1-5,ASSLLRGTNQPQH
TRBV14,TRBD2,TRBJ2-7,ASSQEPGGSSYEQY
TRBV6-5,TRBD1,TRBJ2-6,ASSRQGAGANGLT